This is a list of T cell receptor beta chains from one sample in a study of Ad26.COV2.S vaccination and SARS-CoV-2 variants. Some clones are missing from TCRdb's copy, which holds only in-frame ones; the method was immunoSEQ multiplex PCR. The table includes a few hundred thousand clones, more than 75% detected once. Sequencing used peripheral blood, obtained in a trial of Ad26.COV2.S vaccine versus placebo. All receptors derive from a person between 18 and 59 years old who received the Ad26.COV2.S COVID-19 vaccine or a placebo. Both conserved end residues are part of each CDR3. A D gene is named only where the DNA matches it firmly. Not every row has a clone size; where given, it reads once, few, many or a size class.

TRBJ1-5 | TRBV30 | . | . | 16 | CAWSIHPNLNNQPQHF | TGTGCCTGGAGTATTCACCCGAACCTGAACAATCAGCCCCAGCATTTT
TRBJ1-5 | TRBV4-1 | . | . | 15 | CASSPLTNSNQPQHF | TGCGCCAGCAGCCCCCTAACTAATAGCAATCAGCCCCAGCATTTT
TRBJ2-5 | TRBV30 | . | . | 12 | CAWSGTPETQYF | TGTGCCTGGAGTGGGACTCCAGAGACCCAGTACTTC
TRBJ1-1 | TRBV19 | . | . | 15 | CASLRQDNTWAEAFF | TGTGCCAGCCTCCGACAGGACAACACCTGGGCTGAAGCTTTCTTT
TRBJ1-5 | TRBV9 | TRBD1 | . | 15 | CASSAGGGFRQPQHF | TGTGCCAGCAGCGCAGGGGGGGGATTCCGGCAGCCCCAGCATTTT
TRBJ1-2 | TRBV10-3 | TRBD1 | . | 15 | CAISDPGGFYYGYTF | TGTGCCATCAGTGATCCAGGGGGGTTCTACTATGGCTACACCTTC
TRBJ1-1 | TRBV6-5 | TRBD1 | once | 15 | CASSYSTGGTGEAFF | TGTGCCAGCAGTTACTCGACGGGTGGGACAGGGGAAGCTTTCTTT
TRBJ1-1 | TRBV30 | . | . | 11 | CACRLNTEAFF | TGTGCCTGCAGGTTGAACACTGAAGCTTTCTTT
TRBJ1-3 | TRBV4-3 | . | . | 15 | CASSQDMGGTGTIYF | TGCGCCAGCAGCCAAGATATGGGGGGGACCGGCACCATATATTTT
TRBJ2-3 | TRBV5-1 | . | . | 15 | CASSLGDGAPDTQYF | TGCGCCAGCAGCTTGGGGGACGGAGCGCCGGATACGCAGTATTTT
TRBJ2-3 | TRBV5-4 | . | . | 16 | CASSPDRRRRADTQYF | TGTGCCAGCAGCCCGGACCGTCGACGGAGGGCAGATACGCAGTATTTT
TRBJ1-1 | TRBV7-9 | . | . | 12 | CASSWGNTEAFF | TGTGCCAGCAGCTGGGGTAACACTGAAGCTTTCTTT
TRBJ1-5 | TRBV7-2 | . | . | 13 | CASSFVDNQPQHF | TGTGCCAGCAGCTTTGTCGACAATCAGCCCCAGCATTTT
TRBJ2-3 | TRBV2 | . | . | 14 | CASSGRAGTDTQYF | TGTGCCAGCAGTGGGCGGGCCGGCACAGATACGCAGTATTTT
TRBJ2-3 | TRBV30 | . | . | 11 | CAWSVMDTQYF | TGTGCCTGGAGTGTAATGGATACGCAGTATTTT
TRBJ2-7 | TRBV5-1 | TRBD1 | . | 14 | CASSFETGPYEQYF | TGCGCCAGCAGCTTCGAGACAGGGCCCTACGAGCAGTACTTC
TRBJ1-1 | TRBV7-9 | TRBD1 | . | 17 | CASSPGTGGLKTTEAFF | TGTGCCAGCAGCCCCGGGACAGGGGGGTTAAAGACCACTGAAGCTTTCTTT
TRBJ2-7 | TRBV30 | TRBD2 | . | 15 | CAWSVRGGHSYEQYF | TGTGCCTGGAGTGTTCGGGGGGGCCACTCCTACGAGCAGTACTTC
TRBJ1-2 | TRBV19 | TRBD1 | . | 12 | CASSGDRGGYTF | TGTGCCAGTAGTGGGGACAGGGGCGGCTACACCTTC
TRBJ1-2 | TRBV20-1 | . | . | 11 | CSARGPYGYTF | TGCAGTGCTAGAGGTCCGTATGGCTACACCTTC
TRBJ1-2 | TRBV7-2 | . | . | 15 | CASSRPGQRDYGYTF | TGTGCCAGCAGCCGGCCGGGACAAAGGGACTATGGCTACACCTTC
TRBJ1-1 | TRBV7-8 | . | . | 16 | CASSLFRAGTNTEAFF | TGTGCCAGCAGCTTATTTAGGGCAGGCACGAACACTGAAGCTTTCTTT
TRBJ1-3 | TRBV5-1 | TRBD1 | . | 17 | CASSLGQGLASGNTIYF | TGCGCCAGCAGCTTGGGACAGGGATTGGCCTCTGGAAACACCATATATTTT
TRBJ1-2 | TRBV5-4 | TRBD1 | . | 15 | CASSFLTGTGFGYTF | TGTGCCAGCAGCTTTCTAACCGGGACAGGGTTTGGCTACACCTTC
TRBJ2-1 | TRBV7-9 | . | . | 12 | CASSPELHEQFF | TGTGCCAGCAGCCCCGAGCTGCATGAGCAGTTCTTC
TRBJ2-3 | TRBV3-1/TRBV3-2 | . | . | 11 | CASSQSGTQYF | TGTGCCAGCAGCCAATCGGGTACGCAGTATTTT